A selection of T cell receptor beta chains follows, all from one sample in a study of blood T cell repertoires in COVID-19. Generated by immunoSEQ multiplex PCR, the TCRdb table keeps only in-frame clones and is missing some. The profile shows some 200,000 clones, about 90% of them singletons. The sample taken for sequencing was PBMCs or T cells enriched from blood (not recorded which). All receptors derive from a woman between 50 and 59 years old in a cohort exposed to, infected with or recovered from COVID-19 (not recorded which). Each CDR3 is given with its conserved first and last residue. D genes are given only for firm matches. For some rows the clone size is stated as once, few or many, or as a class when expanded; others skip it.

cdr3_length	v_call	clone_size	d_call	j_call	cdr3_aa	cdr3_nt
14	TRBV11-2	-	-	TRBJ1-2	CASSLSVSGYGYTF	TGTGCCAGCAGCTTGTCTGTTTCGGGCTATGGCTACACCTTC
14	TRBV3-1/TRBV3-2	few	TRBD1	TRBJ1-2	CASSRRQGARGYTF	TGTGCCAGCTCTCGGAGGCAGGGGGCGAGAGGCTACACCTTC
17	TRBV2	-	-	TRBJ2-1	CASSPPPGGPPRDEQFF	TGTGCCAGCAGCCCTCCTCCCGGGGGGCCTCCGAGGGATGAGCAGTTCTTC
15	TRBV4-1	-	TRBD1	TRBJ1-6	CASSPTGTENSPLHF	TGCGCCAGCAGCCCTACCGGGACAGAGAACTCACCCCTCCACTTT
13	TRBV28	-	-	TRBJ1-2	CASSLTENYGYTF	TGTGCCAGCAGTTTGACAGAGAACTATGGCTACACCTTC
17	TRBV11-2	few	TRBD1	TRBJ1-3	CASSAWTGGSSGNTIYF	TGTGCCAGCAGCGCCTGGACAGGGGGTAGCTCTGGAAACACCATATATTTT
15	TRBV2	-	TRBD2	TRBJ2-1	CASSGGGGTYNEQFF	TGTGCCAGCAGTGGCGGGGGGGGCACCTACAATGAGCAGTTCTTC
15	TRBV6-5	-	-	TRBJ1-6	CASSYSNPGNSPLHF	TGTGCCAGCAGTTACTCGAATCCGGGGAATTCACCCCTCCACTTT
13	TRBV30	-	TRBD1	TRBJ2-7	CAWSTGQNYEQYF	TGTGCCTGGAGTACGGGACAGAACTACGAGCAGTACTTC
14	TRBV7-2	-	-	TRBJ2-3	CASSLRAAPGTQYF	TGTGCCAGCAGCCTGAGGGCGGCTCCCGGTACGCAGTATTTT
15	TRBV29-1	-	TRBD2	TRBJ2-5	CSVARPAGVGETQYF	TGCAGCGTTGCACGTCCAGCGGGGGTCGGGGAGACCCAGTACTTC
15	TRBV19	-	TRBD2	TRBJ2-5	CASTRLAGGQETQYF	TGTGCCAGTACCAGACTAGCGGGGGGCCAAGAGACCCAGTACTTC
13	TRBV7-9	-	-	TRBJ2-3	CASSLVGTDTQYF	TGTGCCAGCAGCTTAGTAGGCACAGATACGCAGTATTTT
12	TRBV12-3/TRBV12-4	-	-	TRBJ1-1	CASSTKLPEAFF	TGTGCCAGCAGCACGAAGCTCCCTGAAGCTTTCTTT
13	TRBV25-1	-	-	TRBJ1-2	CASSESPGRDYTF	TGTGCCAGCAGTGAATCCCCTGGGAGGGACTACACCTTC
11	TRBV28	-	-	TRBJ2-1	CASSLNREQFF	TGTGCCAGCAGTTTAAACAGGGAGCAGTTCTTC
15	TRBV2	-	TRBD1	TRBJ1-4	CASSGRTGRNEKLFF	TGTGCCAGCAGTGGGAGGACAGGGCGCAATGAAAAACTGTTTTTT
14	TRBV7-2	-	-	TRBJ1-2	CASSLVQGEYGYTF	TGTGCCAGCAGCTTAGTACAGGGTGAATATGGCTACACCTTC
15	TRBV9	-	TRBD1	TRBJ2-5	CASSVHVTGAKTQYF	TGTGCCAGCAGCGTCCACGTTACAGGGGCGAAGACCCAGTACTTC
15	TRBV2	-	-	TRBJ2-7	CASSDYRRLTYEQYF	TGTGCCAGCAGCGACTATAGGCGGCTAACCTACGAGCAGTACTTC
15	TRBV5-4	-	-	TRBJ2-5	CASTLRQPGAETQYF	TGTGCCAGCACGCTACGGCAACCAGGGGCAGAGACCCAGTACTTC
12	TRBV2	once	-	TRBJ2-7	CASNRGSYEQYF	TGTGCCAGCAATCGGGGATCCTACGAGCAGTACTTC
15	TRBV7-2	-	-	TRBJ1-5	CASSLERNFRQPQHF	TGTGCCAGCAGCTTAGAGAGGAATTTCAGACAGCCCCAGCATTTT
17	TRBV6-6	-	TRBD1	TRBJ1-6	CASSHAPGQGSRSPLHF	TGTGCCAGCAGTCATGCCCCGGGACAGGGAAGTCGGTCACCCCTCCACTTT
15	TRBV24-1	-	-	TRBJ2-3	CATSDSGIETDTQYF	TGTGCCACCAGTGATTCGGGAATTGAGACAGATACGCAGTATTTT
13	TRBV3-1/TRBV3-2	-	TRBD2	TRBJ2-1	CASSLAGSYEQFF	TGTGCCAGCAGTTTAGCGGGGAGTTATGAGCAGTTCTTC
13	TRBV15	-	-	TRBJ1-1	CATSTDRNTEAFF	TGTGCCACCAGCACTGACAGGAACACTGAAGCTTTCTTT
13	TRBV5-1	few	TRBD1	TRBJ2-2	CASRDRPTGELFF	TGCGCCAGCCGGGACAGACCCACCGGGGAGCTGTTTTTT
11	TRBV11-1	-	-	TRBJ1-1	CASSPNTEAFF	TGTGCCAGCAGCCCTAACACTGAAGCTTTCTTT
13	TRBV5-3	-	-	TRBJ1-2	CARSPGGAYGYTF	TGTGCCAGAAGCCCCGGAGGAGCCTATGGCTACACCTTC
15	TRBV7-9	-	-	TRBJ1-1	CASSRGGALNTEAFF	TGTGCCAGCAGCCGAGGGGGGGCCCTCAACACTGAAGCTTTCTTT
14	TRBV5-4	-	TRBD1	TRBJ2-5	CASSTGTAQETQYF	TGTGCCAGCAGCACCGGGACAGCCCAAGAGACCCAGTACTTC
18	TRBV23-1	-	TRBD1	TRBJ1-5	CASSQLGQGAGRSQPQHF	TGCGCCAGCAGTCAATTAGGACAGGGGGCAGGAAGGAGTCAGCCCCAGCATTTT
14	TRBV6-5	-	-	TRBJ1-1	CASSPNGGAREAFF	TGTGCCAGCAGTCCCAACGGGGGGGCTAGGGAAGCTTTCTTT
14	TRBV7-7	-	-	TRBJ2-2	CASSLNREGGELFF	TGTGCTAGCAGCTTAAACAGGGAGGGCGGGGAGCTGTTTTTT
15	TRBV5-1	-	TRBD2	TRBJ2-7	CASSLGLAGTYEQYF	TGCGCCAGCAGCTTAGGACTAGCGGGAACCTACGAGCAGTACTTC
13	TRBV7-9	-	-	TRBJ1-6	CASSTGLDSPLHF	TGTGCCAGCAGCACCGGTCTAGATTCACCCCTCCACTTT
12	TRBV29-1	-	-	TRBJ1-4	CSGGGAGEKLFF	TGCAGCGGGGGGGGCGCAGGTGAAAAACTGTTTTTT
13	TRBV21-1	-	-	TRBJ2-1	CASSKRATDEQFF	TGTGCCAGCAGCAAACGAGCGACCGATGAGCAGTTCTTC
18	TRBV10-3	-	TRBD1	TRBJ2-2	CAIGSDSGQGVRTGELFF	TGTGCCATCGGCTCGGATAGTGGGCAGGGGGTTCGCACCGGGGAGCTGTTTTTT
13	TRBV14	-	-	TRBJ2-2	CASRVANTGELFF	TGTGCCAGCAGGGTAGCGAACACCGGGGAGCTGTTTTTT
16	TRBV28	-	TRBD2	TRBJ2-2	CASSPLAGGPDGELFF	TGTGCCAGCAGTCCCCTTGCGGGGGGGCCTGACGGGGAGCTGTTTTTT
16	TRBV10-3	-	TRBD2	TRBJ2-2	CAISEFSSGGTGELFF	TGTGCCATCAGTGAGTTTTCTAGCGGGGGAACCGGGGAGCTGTTTTTT
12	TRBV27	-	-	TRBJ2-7	CASRHSSYEQYF	TGTGCCAGCAGGCATAGCTCCTACGAGCAGTACTTC
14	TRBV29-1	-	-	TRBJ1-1	CSVEIIGQMTEAFF	TGCAGCGTTGAAATTATTGGACAGATGACTGAAGCTTTCTTT
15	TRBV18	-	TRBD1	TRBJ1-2	CASSPEQGRLYGYTF	TGTGCCAGCTCACCTGAACAGGGGCGCCTCTATGGCTACACCTTC
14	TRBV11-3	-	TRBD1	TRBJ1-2	CASVLRGPTYGYTF	TGTGCCAGCGTACTTAGGGGGCCGACCTATGGCTACACCTTC
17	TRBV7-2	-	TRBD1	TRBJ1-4	CASSPAGGGLSNEKLFF	TGTGCCAGCAGCCCCGCAGGGGGCGGTTTATCTAATGAAAAACTGTTTTTT
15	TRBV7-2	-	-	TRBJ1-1	CASSLGGLMNTEAFF	TGTGCCAGCAGCTTAGGGGGCCTTATGAACACTGAAGCTTTCTTT
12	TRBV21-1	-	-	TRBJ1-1	CASTRAGTEAFF	TGTGCCAGCACACGGGCGGGGACTGAAGCTTTCTTT
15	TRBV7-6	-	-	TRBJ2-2	CASSWGRGDTGELFF	TGTGCCAGCAGCTGGGGCAGGGGCGACACCGGGGAGCTGTTTTTT
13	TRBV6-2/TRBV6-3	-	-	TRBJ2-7	CASSLPSTEEQYF	TGTGCCAGCAGCCTCCCTAGCACCGAGGAGCAGTACTTC
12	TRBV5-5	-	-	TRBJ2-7	CASGADSYEQYF	TGTGCCAGCGGGGCAGATTCTTACGAGCAGTACTTC
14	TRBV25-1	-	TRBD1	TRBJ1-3	CASKQGNSGNTIYF	TGTGCCAGCAAACAGGGGAACTCTGGAAACACCATATATTTT
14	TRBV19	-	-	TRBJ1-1	CASSGVTMNTEAFF	TGTGCCAGTAGCGGAGTAACCATGAACACTGAAGCTTTCTTT